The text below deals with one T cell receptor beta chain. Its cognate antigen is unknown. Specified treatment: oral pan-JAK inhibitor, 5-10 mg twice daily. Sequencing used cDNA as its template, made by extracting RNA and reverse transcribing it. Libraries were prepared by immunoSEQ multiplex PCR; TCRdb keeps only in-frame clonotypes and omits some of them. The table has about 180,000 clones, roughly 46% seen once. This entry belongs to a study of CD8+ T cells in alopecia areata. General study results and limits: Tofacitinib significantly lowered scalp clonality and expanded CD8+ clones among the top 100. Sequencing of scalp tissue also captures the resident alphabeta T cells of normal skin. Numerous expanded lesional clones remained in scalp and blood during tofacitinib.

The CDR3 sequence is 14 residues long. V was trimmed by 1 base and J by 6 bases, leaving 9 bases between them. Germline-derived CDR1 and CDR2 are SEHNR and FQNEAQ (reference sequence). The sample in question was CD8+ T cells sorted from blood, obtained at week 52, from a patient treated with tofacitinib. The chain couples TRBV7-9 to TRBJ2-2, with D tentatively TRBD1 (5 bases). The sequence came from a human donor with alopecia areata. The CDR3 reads CASSLGRGAGELFF. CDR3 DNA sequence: TGTGCCAGCAGCTTAGGAAGGGGCGCCGGGGAGCTGTTTTTT. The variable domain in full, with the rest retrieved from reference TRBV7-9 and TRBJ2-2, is DTGVSQNPRHKITKRGQNVTFRCDPISEHNRLYWYRQTLGQGPEFLTYFQNEAQLEKSRLLSDRFSAERPKGSFSTLEIQRTEQGDSAMYLCASSLGRGAGELFFGEGSRLTVL.